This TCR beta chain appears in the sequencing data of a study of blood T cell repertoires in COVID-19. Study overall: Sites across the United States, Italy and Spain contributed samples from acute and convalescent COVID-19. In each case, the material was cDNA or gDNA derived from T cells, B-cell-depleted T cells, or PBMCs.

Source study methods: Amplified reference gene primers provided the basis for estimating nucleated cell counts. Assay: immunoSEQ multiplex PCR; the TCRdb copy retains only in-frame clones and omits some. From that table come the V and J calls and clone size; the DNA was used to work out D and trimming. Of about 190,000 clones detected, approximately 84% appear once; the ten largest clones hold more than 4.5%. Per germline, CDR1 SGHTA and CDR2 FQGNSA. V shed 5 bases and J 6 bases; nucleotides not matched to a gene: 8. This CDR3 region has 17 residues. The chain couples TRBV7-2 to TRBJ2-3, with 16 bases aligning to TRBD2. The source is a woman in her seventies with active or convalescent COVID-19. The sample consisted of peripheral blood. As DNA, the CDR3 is TGTGCCAGCAGCCCGGCGGGACTAGCGGGAGGGGGGGATACGCAGTATTTT. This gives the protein CASSPAGLAGGGDTQYF.